The rows below give T cell receptor beta chains drawn from one sample of a study of T cells of healthy individuals. One entry per CDR3 protein results from TCRdb running MiXCR on the 5' RACE reads. The repertoire consists of approximately 89,000 distinct CDR3 sequences, with about 5% occurring once and the leading ten covering around 8%. These receptors were taken from a female donor in good health. Both conserved end residues are part of each CDR3. The D gene is left open where the match is weak. Clone size is not always given. Where it is, it says once, few, many or a class for expanded clones.

length	size	V	D	J	DNA	CDR3
14	many	TRBV6-1	-	TRBJ1-5	TGTGCCAGCAGTATTACAGGGTCTTATCAGCCCCAGCATTTT	CASSITGSYQPQHF
15	many	TRBV4-3	TRBD2	TRBJ2-1	TGCGCCAGCAGCCCGCGGGGGGTAGGGAACAATGAGCAGTTCTTC	CASSPRGVGNNEQFF
14	many	TRBV20-1	TRBD2	TRBJ2-7	TGCAGTGCTCCCCGGGACTATTACTCCTACGAGCAGTACTTC	CSAPRDYYSYEQYF
11	many	TRBV5-1	TRBD2	TRBJ2-7	TGCGCCAGCGCGGGGGCCTACGAGCAGTACTTC	CASAGAYEQYF
19	many	TRBV7-9	-	TRBJ1-1	TGTGCCAGCAGCCCAATAAAAGGAAACCCGACACAATTGAACACTGAAGCTTTCTTT	CASSPIKGNPTQLNTEAFF
15	many	TRBV7-8	TRBD1	TRBJ1-1	TGTGCCAGCAGCCCGCGACAGGGAAGAGGCACTGAAGCTTTCTTT	CASSPRQGRGTEAFF
15	many	TRBV5-1	-	TRBJ2-7	TGCGCCAGCAGCCCCCGACAGAACACCCTTTACGAGCAGTACTTC	CASSPRQNTLYEQYF
13	many	TRBV7-3	-	TRBJ2-1	TGTGCCAGCAGCTTAACCACCTACAATGAGCAGTTCTTC	CASSLTTYNEQFF
15	-	TRBV2	TRBD1	TRBJ1-4	TGTGCCAGCAGTGATAGGGGACAGGGGAGTGAAAAACTGTTTTTT	CASSDRGQGSEKLFF
16	many	TRBV18	TRBD2	TRBJ2-3	TGTGCCAGCTCACCACCGGGACTAGCGGACACAGATACGCAGTATTTT	CASSPPGLADTDTQYF
15	few	TRBV6-4	TRBD2	TRBJ2-1	TGTGCCAGCAGTCCCAGCGGGGCCTCCTACAATGAGCAGTTCTTC	CASSPSGASYNEQFF
14	-	TRBV6-5	-	TRBJ1-6	TGTGCCAGCACCTCGGACGTCATGCATTCACCCCTCAACTTT	CASTSDVMHSPLNF
16	few	TRBV7-2	TRBD2	TRBJ2-3	TGTGCCAGCAGCTTATCGCCCCCTAGCGGGCGAGATACGCAGTATTTT	CASSLSPPSGRDTQYF
16	few	TRBV20-1	TRBD2	TRBJ2-4	TGCAGTACTCCGGGACTAGCGGGAGGAGCCAAAAACATTCAGTACTTC	CSTPGLAGGAKNIQYF
16	many	TRBV12-5	-	TRBJ2-1	TGTGCTAGTGGTGGCTTATGGGGGGCTGAAGGGAATGAGCAGTTCTTC	CASGGLWGAEGNEQFF
13	-	TRBV27	-	TRBJ1-5	TGTGCCAGCAGCCTGGGCCATAACCAGCCCCAGCATTTT	CASSLGHNQPQHF
13	many	TRBV2	-	TRBJ2-2	TGTGCCAGCAGTGAAGAAGTGGACGGGGAGCTGTTTTTT	CASSEEVDGELFF
15	many	TRBV27	-	TRBJ2-5	TGTGCCAGCAGTTCCTTATTTAAGGGTGGCGAGACCCAGTACTTC	CASSSLFKGGETQYF
16	few	TRBV10-3	-	TRBJ1-5	TGTGCCATCAGTGAGTCAGGACCGCGGAGCAATCAGCCCCAGCATTTT	CAISESGPRSNQPQHF
15	many	TRBV4-1	-	TRBJ2-1	TGCGCCAGCAGCCAAGATTGGGGCTCCTACAATGAGCAGTTCTTC	CASSQDWGSYNEQFF
13	few	TRBV29-1	TRBD1	TRBJ1-2	TGCAGCGTTGAGGAACAGGGGGCGCGGGGCTACACCTTC	CSVEEQGARGYTF
19	many	TRBV27	TRBD2	TRBJ2-2	TGTGCCAGCAGTCCCCCGAGTTGGGTAGCGGGGGCGAACACCGGGGAGCTGTTTTTT	CASSPPSWVAGANTGELFF
17	-	TRBV4-1	TRBD2	TRBJ2-3	TGCGCCAGCAGCCAAGGGGTCACTAGCGGGAGGACAGATACGCAGTATTTT	CASSQGVTSGRTDTQYF
15	many	TRBV11-2	TRBD1	TRBJ2-3	TGTGCCAGCAACACTAACAGGGGGCAGGGGGATACGCAGTATTTT	CASNTNRGQGDTQYF
15	-	TRBV6-6	-	TRBJ2-1	TGTGCCAGCAGTCAAGCTAGGGGCTCCTACAATGAGCAGTTCTTC	CASSQARGSYNEQFF
13	-	TRBV12-3/TRBV12-4	-	TRBJ1-5	TGTGCCAGCTCTGTTACAGTCAATCAGCCCCAGCATTTT	CASSVTVNQPQHF
15	-	TRBV12-3/TRBV12-4	TRBD1	TRBJ2-7	TGTGCCAGCAGCCCTGGACAGGGAGCGTCCTACGAGCAGTACTTC	CASSPGQGASYEQYF
15	few	TRBV5-1	-	TRBJ1-4	TGCGCCAGCAGCTTGGACAGAGCAACTAATGAAAAACTGTTTTTT	CASSLDRATNEKLFF
12	-	TRBV28	-	TRBJ2-5	TGTGCCAGCAGTTTGCAGGTTGAGACCCAGTACTTC	CASSLQVETQYF
13	many	TRBV6-1	-	TRBJ1-2	TGTGCCAGCAGTGAAACGGCAGGCTATGGCTACACCTTC	CASSETAGYGYTF
15	many	TRBV20-1	TRBD2	TRBJ2-3	TGCAGTGCTAGAGTACTAGCGGGAAGCACAGATACGCAGTATTTT	CSARVLAGSTDTQYF
13	many	TRBV29-1	-	TRBJ1-6	TGCAGCGTACTTCAGTCAGCTAATTCACCCCTCCACTTT	CSVLQSANSPLHF
16	many	TRBV29-1	TRBD1	TRBJ1-1	TGCAGCGTCCCCCTAGGACAGGCGACAAAGGCCACTGAAGCTTTCTTT	CSVPLGQATKATEAFF
15	many	TRBV6-5	-	TRBJ2-7	TGTGCCAGCAGTTCATCGGGCCCCACGGGAGCCGAGCAGTACTTC	CASSSSGPTGAEQYF
13	many	TRBV20-1	-	TRBJ1-1	TGCAGTGCTAGATCGGATCGGAGGGCTGAAGCTTTCTTT	CSARSDRRAEAFF
15	-	TRBV2	-	TRBJ1-1	TGTGCCAGCACCAAAAAGGCCCCCGCTCATACTGAAGCTTTCTTT	CASTKKAPAHTEAFF
13	-	TRBV7-9	-	TRBJ2-7	TGTGCCAGCAGCTTAGAAGGGGAACGCGAGCAGTACTTC	CASSLEGEREQYF
13	many	TRBV29-1	TRBD2	TRBJ2-7	TGCAGCGTTTCACTAGCGGGAGGGTACGAGCAGTACTTC	CSVSLAGGYEQYF
11	many	TRBV27	TRBD1	TRBJ2-7	TGTGCCAGCTGTAGGGGGCACGAGCAGTACTTC	CASCRGHEQYF
13	many	TRBV27	TRBD1	TRBJ2-3	TGTGCCAGTTCGGGACAGGGCACAGATACGCAGTATTTT	CASSGQGTDTQYF
16	many	TRBV6-6	TRBD2	TRBJ2-7	TGTGCCAGCAGTCCCGAACCCAGCGGGAGCTCCTACGAGCAGTACTTC	CASSPEPSGSSYEQYF
13	few	TRBV12-3/TRBV12-4	-	TRBJ1-5	TGTGCCAGCAGTTTAGGGGGCTTTCAGCCCCAGCATTTT	CASSLGGFQPQHF
15	-	TRBV12-3/TRBV12-4	-	TRBJ1-1	TGTGCCAGCAGCCCTATTGGACCCTCGCGGACTGAAGCTTTCTTT	CASSPIGPSRTEAFF
14	many	TRBV7-9	-	TRBJ2-5	TGTGCCAGCAGCTTATGGGCAGACCAAGAGACCCAGTACTTC	CASSLWADQETQYF
13	-	TRBV9	-	TRBJ1-5	TGTGCCAGCAGCGTAGGGCAAAATCAGCCCCAGCATTTT	CASSVGQNQPQHF